What follows are 18 T cell receptor beta chains derived from one specimen sequenced in a study of technical replicates of blood from a few donors. Sequencing used immunoSEQ multiplex PCR; TCRdb keeps in-frame clones, though not all of them. This table has under 80,000 clones, 85% to 95% appearing once. Sequenced: T cells isolated from PBMCs. The receptors here all came from a human donor in good health.

The chain recombines TRBV19 with TRBJ2-2, with D hard to call. Germline values: CDR1 LNHDA, CDR2 SQIVND (reference sequence). V was trimmed by 4 bases and J by 2 bases, leaving 14 bases between them. CDR3 size: 16 residues. The DNA for the CDR3 is TGTGCCAGTAGTACGCCGTGGGCCCGAAACACCGGGGAGCTGTTTTTT. Its translation: CASSTPWARNTGELFF.

The J gene is TRBJ2-4, the V gene TRBV28, with D possibly matching TRBD2 (6 bases). Germline lookup yields CDR1 MDHEN and CDR2 SYDVKM. V gave up 6 bases and J gave up 9 bases, with 21 bases separating them. The length of the CDR3 is 15 residues. The CDR3 loop reads CASSPPGGRGSIQYF. In DNA, the CDR3 is TGTGCCAGCAGCCCGCCCGGAGGGCGAGGTAGCATTCAGTACTTC.

This clone was found once. The chain carries TRBV9 and TRBJ2-5; 8 bases map to TRBD1. Trimming cost V 4 bases and J 5 bases; bases outside gene matches: 7. Germline CDR1 reads SGDLS; CDR2 reads YYNGEE. CDR3 size: 14 residues. This CDR3 reads CASSTGQGWETQYF. The CDR3 DNA follows: TGTGCCAGCAGCACAGGACAGGGATGGGAGACCCAGTACTTC.

The V gene is TRBV27, the J gene TRBJ1-1; the D is unclear. With 2 bases removed from V and 4 bases from J, the gap between germline ends came to 8 bases. This CDR3 contains 13 residues. Per the germline V gene, CDR1 is MNHEY and CDR2 is SMNVEV (reference sequence). The CDR3 region has the DNA TGTGCCAGCAGTTTAATAGGGAGCACTGAAGCTTTCTTT. Translation: CASSLIGSTEAFF.

As DNA, the CDR3 is TGCAGCGTTAACGGTGGAGGGGACGAGGTAGCTTTCTTT. Protein sequence: CSVNGGGDEVAFF. This sequence joins TRBV29-1 and TRBJ1-1; maybe TRBD1 (5 bases). Trimming took 5 bases from V and 10 from J, leaving 20 bases between them. Germline V CDR1 and CDR2: SQVTM, ANQGSEA. The CDR3 is made up of 13 amino acids.

The rearrangement joins TRBV6-1 to TRBJ1-5; no firm D call. V was cut by 6 bases and J by 5 bases, with 11 bases left in between. This CDR3 has 13 amino acids. Germline values: CDR1 MNHNS, CDR2 SASEGT. The CDR3 reads CASREGGDQPQHF. In DNA, the CDR3 is TGTGCCAGCAGGGAGGGTGGGGATCAGCCCCAGCATTTT.

This chain connects TRBV5-5 to TRBJ2-5, with 10 bases identical to TRBD2. The V segment lost 3 bases and the J segment 1 base; nucleotides outside the gene matches: 3. Germline assignment: CDR1 SGHKS and CDR2 YYEKEE (reference sequence). The CDR3 loop spans 15 amino acids. The CDR3 here is CASSSQRGGQETQYF. The CDR3 DNA follows: TGTGCCAGCAGCTCCCAGCGGGGGGGCCAAGAGACCCAGTACTTC.

V is TRBV27 and J is TRBJ2-7; the match to TRBD2 covers 9 bases. The CDR3 totals 16 residues. The junction had 11 bases not matched to a gene; V was cut back by 6 bases and J by 2 bases. Germline V lookup: CDR1 MNHEY, CDR2 SMNVEV (reference sequence). DNA for the CDR3: TGTGCCAGCAGCTTCTCGGTGACTAGCGGTACCTACGAGCAGTACTTC. This encodes CASSFSVTSGTYEQYF.

This CDR3 is CASSLVVGQGGGYTF. In nucleotides, the CDR3 is TGTGCCAGCAGCTTAGTGGTAGGACAGGGCGGTGGCTACACCTTC. The chain recombines TRBV7-9 with TRBJ1-2; 8 bases map to TRBD1. Germline lookup yields CDR1 SEHNR and CDR2 FQNEAQ (reference sequence). The trim removed 1 base at V and 7 bases at J, leaving 8 bases unmatched. CDR3 length: 15 residues. Together with reference TRBV7-9 and TRBJ1-2, the CDR3 gives the full variable domain: DTGVSQNPRHKITKRGQNVTFRCDPISEHNRLYWYRQTLGQGPEFLTYFQNEAQLEKSRLLSDRFSAERPKGSFSTLEIQRTEQGDSAMYLCASSLVVGQGGGYTFGSGTRLTVV.

The chain couples TRBV9 to TRBJ1-3; the D is unclear. V shed 0 bases and J shed 0 bases, with 7 bases lying between them. This CDR3 is 15 amino acids long. Germline loops: CDR1 SGDLS, CDR2 YYNGEE. This chain's CDR3 is CASSVDSFSGNTIYF. The CDR3 bases are TGTGCCAGCAGCGTAGATAGTTTCTCTGGAAACACCATATATTTT. Together with reference TRBV9 and TRBJ1-3, the CDR3 gives the full variable domain: DSGVTQTPKHLITATGQRVTLRCSPRSGDLSVYWYQQSLDQGLQFLIQYYNGEERAKGNILERFSAQQFPDLHSELNLSSLELGDSALYFCASSVDSFSGNTIYFGEGSWLTVV.

V usage is TRBV6-5 and J usage is TRBJ1-2; D perhaps matches TRBD1 (6 bases). Germline CDR1 is MNHEY and CDR2 is SVGAGI. V was trimmed by 3 bases and J by 4 bases, leaving 12 bases between them. The CDR3 totals 14 residues. CDR3 coding DNA: TGTGCCAGCAGTTATAGGGGACACACCTATGGCTACACCTTC. Its protein product is CASSYRGHTYGYTF.

This chain connects TRBV28 to TRBJ1-3; D not resolved. Germline-derived CDR1 and CDR2 are MDHEN and SYDVKM. The length of the CDR3 is 17 residues. Trimming cost V 3 bases and J 4 bases, with 19 bases left between them. CDR3 amino acids: CASSLAGGRIGGNTIYF. In nucleotides, the CDR3 is TGTGCCAGCAGTTTGGCGGGCGGACGAATCGGGGGAAACACCATATATTTT.

The J gene is TRBJ1-1, the V gene TRBV5-1; 8 bases are a match to TRBD1. Trimming removed 6 bases from V and 4 bases from J; junction bases left unmatched: 5. This CDR3 spans 13 amino acids. In germline, CDR1 is SGHRS, CDR2 YFSETQ. CDR3 loop: CASKYRGTTEAFF. The CDR3 nucleotides read TGCGCCAGCAAATACAGGGGGACCACTGAAGCTTTCTTT.

The sample holds one count of this clone. V and J are TRBV7-8 and TRBJ2-3; TRBD1 agrees at 10 bases. The junction had 18 bases not matched to a gene; V was cut back by 1 base and J by 2 bases. Per germline, CDR1 SGHVS and CDR2 FQNEAQ. The CDR3 is 21 residues long. The DNA of the CDR3 is TGTGCCAGCAGCTTAGTCCCGGGACAGGGGCTTACGTCCGCCGTCACAGATACGCAGTATTTT. Its translation is CASSLVPGQGLTSAVTDTQYF.

The chain uses TRBV6-5 and TRBJ2-5; D is unclear. Germline assignment: CDR1 MNHEY and CDR2 SVGAGI. Trimming removed 6 bases at V and 1 base at J, with 15 bases between. This CDR3 has 15 residues. CDR3 sequence reads: CASSLQLPGQETQYF. Written as DNA, the CDR3 is TGTGCCAGCAGCCTTCAACTACCCGGCCAAGAGACCCAGTACTTC.

The V gene is TRBV6-5, the J gene TRBJ2-2; D remains ambiguous. The CDR3 is made up of 12 amino acids. V was pared by 4 bases and J by 4 bases, with 4 bases between. CDR1 and CDR2 (germline): MNHEY, SVGAGI. The CDR3 here is CASSLATGELFF. In DNA form, the CDR3 reads TGTGCCAGCAGTTTAGCCACCGGGGAGCTGTTTTTT.

J is TRBJ1-1 and V is TRBV28; 9 bases line up with TRBD1. Germline V gene sequence: CDR1 MDHEN, CDR2 SYDVKM. V lost 4 bases and J lost 4; bases outside the gene matches: 10. CDR3 size: 16 residues. The DNA of the CDR3 is TGTGCCAGCAGTTCTACCGGGACAGGGAGGGTCACTGAAGCTTTCTTT. Protein: CASSSTGTGRVTEAFF. The full variable domain, with the rest looked up from reference TRBV28 and TRBJ1-1, is DVKVTQSSRYLVKRTGEKVFLECVQDMDHENMFWYRQDPGLGLRLIYFSYDVKMKEKGDIPEGYSVSREKKERFSLILESASTNQTSMYLCASSSTGTGRVTEAFFGQGTRLTVV.

V and J are TRBV15 and TRBJ2-2, with TRBD2 matching 7 bases. The CDR3 length is 17 residues. Germline trimming cut 1 base from V and 3 bases from J; bases unmatched to any gene: 8. Looked up from germline, CDR1 is LNHNV and CDR2 is YYDKDF (reference sequence). This CDR3 is CATSRGSGGGYTGELFF. CDR3 coding DNA: TGTGCCACCAGCAGAGGCTCGGGGGGAGGGTACACCGGGGAGCTGTTTTTT.